This T cell receptor beta chain was captured by sequencing in a study of T cells after yellow fever vaccination. Overall study findings and caveats: By day 5 rather than day 15, the secondary response had peaked, though it was weaker. Only a minor proportion of clonotypes was detected across both CD4 and CD8 compartments.

This clonotype was detected many times. Its target is not known. The 5'RACE template-switching step produced TCR cDNA and added a universal primer site and UMIs. TCRdb reprocessed the 5' RACE reads with MiXCR, giving one entry per CDR3 protein. This sample carries hundreds of thousands of distinct CDR3 sequences, 3% to 4.5% of them seen once, and the ten largest clones take about a quarter. This CDR3 spans 18 amino acids. The genes are TRBV21-1 and TRBJ2-3. TRBV21-1 is designated a pseudogene. This receptor was taken from a young man who received the YFV17D yellow fever vaccine. Sequenced material: PBMCs, taken on the day of the yellow fever booster vaccination. CDR3 residues: CASSKAFRVSAGTDTQYF. The CDR3 coding sequence is TGTGCCAGCAGCAAAGCGTTTAGAGTAAGCGCGGGCACAGATACGCAGTATTTT.